These 24 T cell receptor beta chains came from one sample sequenced in a study of blood T cell repertoires in COVID-19. The data were produced by immunoSEQ multiplex PCR, yet TCRdb's version contains in-frame clones alone and is incomplete. This sample has 98,000 or so clones, with about four fifths found just once. Sequenced: peripheral blood. These receptors all stem from a man aged 60 to 75 with acute or convalescent COVID-19.

The chain links TRBV19 to TRBJ1-2; D is perhaps TRBD1 (5 bases). Germline assignment: CDR1 LNHDA and CDR2 SQIVND (reference sequence). Trimming removed 6 bases from V and 4 bases from J, with 15 bases in between. The length of the CDR3 is 14 residues. In DNA, the CDR3 is TGTGCCAGTAGCAACAAAGACAGCCTCTATGGCTACACCTTC. As protein: CASSNKDSLYGYTF.

The V and J genes are TRBV6-4 and TRBJ2-1; 8 bases fit TRBD2. The CDR3 extends over 15 amino acids. The V segment lost 3 bases and the J segment 7 bases; nucleotides outside the gene matches: 8. Germline V gene lookup returns CDR1 MRHNA and CDR2 SNTAGT. CDR3 sequence reads: CASSEEAGVMNEQFF. The CDR3 DNA follows: TGTGCCAGCAGTGAAGAAGCGGGAGTGATGAATGAGCAGTTCTTC.

The V gene is TRBV12-3 or TRBV12-4, the J gene TRBJ1-2, with 8 bases aligning to TRBD1. After removal of 6 bases from V and 8 bases from J, the junction contained 8 bases not matched to a gene. The CDR3 contains 13 residues. The CDR3 protein is CASRQPGGMGYTF. In DNA, the CDR3 is TGTGCCAGCAGGCAGCCAGGGGGCATGGGCTACACCTTC.

The rearrangement links TRBV5-8 to TRBJ1-1; D might be TRBD1 (6 bases). V was cut by 2 bases and J by 3 bases, with 8 bases left in between. This CDR3 region has 13 residues. The germline V gene has CDR1 SGHTS and CDR2 YDEGEE. CDR3 nucleotide sequence: TGTGCCAGCAGCTTAAACAGGGACACTGAAGCTTTCTTT. This gives the protein CASSLNRDTEAFF.

The chain has TRBV2 and TRBJ2-1; 11 bases agree with TRBD2. The V gene end was trimmed by 7 bases and the J gene end by 1 base; junction bases not matched to a gene: 3. This CDR3 is built from 15 residues. Germline values: CDR1 SNHLY, CDR2 FYNNEI. The CDR3 here is CASKVAGGSYNEQFF. Written as DNA, the CDR3 is TGTGCCAGCAAGGTAGCGGGAGGGTCCTACAATGAGCAGTTCTTC.

The rearrangement links TRBV20-1 to TRBJ2-7; weak D call: TRBD1 (6 bases). Trimming removed 5 bases at V and 5 bases at J, with 10 bases between. Germline CDR1 DFQATT, CDR2 SNEGSKA (reference sequence). The CDR3 contains 11 residues. This chain's CDR3 is CSAGRGHEQYF. CDR3 DNA: TGCAGTGCTGGCAGGGGCCACGAGCAGTACTTC.

This chain connects TRBV18 to TRBJ2-3; maybe TRBD1 (6 bases). V lost 3 bases and J lost 5, with 18 bases in between. CDR1 KGHSH and CDR2 LQKENI come from the germline V gene. This CDR3 comprises 16 residues. The CDR3 region is CASSPRVQGSGDTQYF. The CDR3 coding sequence is TGTGCCAGCTCACCCAGAGTGCAGGGGAGCGGAGATACGCAGTATTTT. The whole variable domain, remainder taken from reference TRBV18 and TRBJ2-3, is NAGVMQNPRHLVRRRGQEARLRCSPMKGHSHVYWYRQLPEEGLKFMVYLQKENIIDESGMPKERFSAEFPKEGPSILRIQQVVRGDSAAYFCASSPRVQGSGDTQYFGPGTRLTVL.

The chain uses TRBV7-9 and TRBJ2-1, with 14 bases lining up with TRBD2. The CDR3 runs to 13 residues. The V gene end was trimmed by 6 bases and the J gene end by 15 bases; junction bases not matched to a gene: 7. Germline CDR1 and CDR2: SEHNR and FQNEAQ (reference sequence). The CDR3 DNA is TGTGCCAGCAGTCTAGGACTAGCGGGAGGAGTGTTCTTC. It translates to CASSLGLAGGVFF.

V and J are TRBV6-5 and TRBJ2-1; 10 bases align to TRBD2. V lost 0 bases to trimming and J lost 8 bases; unmatched junction nucleotides: 4. This CDR3 comprises 15 residues. Germline V gene lookup returns CDR1 MNHEY and CDR2 SVGAGI. The CDR3 protein is CASSYSLAGVDEQFF. The CDR3 region has the DNA TGTGCCAGCAGTTACTCCCTAGCGGGAGTCGATGAGCAGTTCTTC.

The V and J genes are TRBV10-2 and TRBJ1-2, with D perhaps matching TRBD1 (5 bases). The CDR3 runs 12 residues. CDR1 WSHSY and CDR2 SAAADI come from the germline V gene. Trimming took 0 bases from V and 6 from J, leaving 5 bases between them. The DNA for the CDR3 is TGCGCCAGCAGTGAGTCAGGGGATGGCTACACCTTC. This codes for CASSESGDGYTF.

The chain employs TRBV6-2 or TRBV6-3 and TRBJ1-2; D perhaps matches TRBD1 (5 bases). There are 17 residues in the CDR3. Trimming cost V 6 bases and J 4 bases, with 24 bases left between them. CDR1 and CDR2 from the germline V gene are MNHEY and SVGEGT. CDR3 sequence (DNA): TGTGCCAGCAGCCCACGTGGTCCCAGGGTGGCGGTCTATGGCTACACCTTC. It specifies CASSPRGPRVAVYGYTF.

The chain combines TRBV11-3 with TRBJ1-4; weak D call: TRBD1 (6 bases). V lost 7 bases to trimming and J lost 8 bases, with 14 bases between them. Germline V gives CDR1 SGHNT, CDR2 YENEEA. This CDR3 region has 13 residues. CDR3 region: CASTYRVEEKLFF. The CDR3 region has the DNA TGTGCCAGCACCTACAGGGTGGAGGAAAAACTGTTTTTT.

V and J are TRBV5-1 and TRBJ2-3, with a possible D match to TRBD1 (6 bases). V lost 2 bases, J lost 6 bases, and 22 bases lay in between. Per germline, CDR1 SGHRS and CDR2 YFSETQ. The CDR3 sequence is 17 residues long. This CDR3 is CASSFDPRLTGPDTQYF. CDR3 nucleotides: TGCGCCAGCAGCTTCGATCCGCGATTAACAGGGCCTGATACGCAGTATTTT.

The chain combines TRBV28 with TRBJ1-5, with a tentative D call TRBD1 (6 bases). Germline assignment: CDR1 MDHEN and CDR2 SYDVKM. V was clipped by 6 bases and J by 1 base, with 13 bases between them. This CDR3 contains 15 residues. The CDR3 here is CASREQGQSNQPQHF. CDR3 sequence (DNA): TGTGCCAGCAGAGAACAAGGACAGAGCAATCAGCCCCAGCATTTT.

The V gene is TRBV14, the J gene TRBJ2-2; 9 bases are shared with TRBD2. The CDR3 has 16 amino acids. From germline, CDR1 is SGHDN and CDR2 FVKESK. With V trimmed by 4 bases and J by 4 bases, 7 bases remained unmatched. CDR3 sequence reads: CASSPIAGVVTGELFF. The CDR3 coding sequence is TGTGCCAGCAGCCCCATAGCGGGAGTAGTCACCGGGGAGCTGTTTTTT.

The rearrangement uses TRBV7-8 and TRBJ1-1; 11 bases align to TRBD1. This CDR3 has 13 residues. Trimming removed 3 bases from V and 8 bases from J; junction bases left unmatched: 2. Looked up from germline, CDR1 is SGHVS and CDR2 is FQNEAQ. CDR3 coding DNA: TGTGCCAGCAGCTTGGGGACAGGGGGAGAAGCTTTCTTT. It is translated as CASSLGTGGEAFF.

The chain combines TRBV5-1 with TRBJ2-6; the match to TRBD1 covers 9 bases. Germline V gene lookup returns CDR1 SGHRS and CDR2 YFSETQ. The V and J ends lost 4 bases and 3 bases, in that order; junction bases with no gene match: 8. This CDR3 contains 17 residues. The CDR3 nucleotides read TGCGCCAGCAGCGACGCGGGACAGGGTAATGGGGCCAACGTCCTGACTTTC. Protein: CASSDAGQGNGANVLTF.

This sequence joins TRBV6-1 and TRBJ2-5, with TRBD2 matching 14 bases. The ends lost 5 bases at V and 5 bases at J; junction bases unmatched: 7. CDR3 size: 16 residues. The V gene's germline CDR1 is MNHNS and CDR2 SASEGT. CDR3 loop: CASSQGLAGGQETQYF. DNA for the CDR3: TGTGCCAGCAGTCAAGGACTAGCGGGAGGACAGGAGACCCAGTACTTC.

This clone showed up just once. This rearrangement joins TRBV29-1 to TRBJ2-3, with a tentative D call TRBD2 (5 bases). Germline assignment: CDR1 SQVTM and CDR2 ANQGSEA. The ends were cut back, 4 bases at V and 5 bases at J, with 10 bases in the middle. This CDR3 contains 12 residues. The CDR3 region has the DNA TGCAGCGTTGGACCCAGCGGAGATACGCAGTATTTT. This encodes CSVGPSGDTQYF.

The rearrangement joins TRBV4-1 to TRBJ1-4, with 8 bases matching TRBD1. CDR1 MGHRA and CDR2 YSYEKL come from the germline V gene. This CDR3 region has 16 residues. The junction had 7 bases not matched to a gene; V was cut back by 0 bases and J by 7 bases. The CDR3 sequence is CASSQDPGTGGEKLFF. CDR3 in DNA: TGCGCCAGCAGCCAAGATCCCGGGACAGGTGGTGAAAAACTGTTTTTT.

The chain employs TRBV6-5 and TRBJ1-1, with D maybe TRBD1 (6 bases). The CDR3 loop spans 12 amino acids. Trimming stripped 6 bases from V and 6 bases from J, with 11 bases between. Germline assignment: CDR1 MNHEY and CDR2 SVGAGI. CDR3 region: CASRQGNAEAFF. The DNA for the CDR3 is TGTGCCAGCAGACAGGGTAACGCTGAAGCTTTCTTT.

V usage is TRBV5-1 and J usage is TRBJ1-2; D is undetermined. The CDR3 is made up of 15 amino acids. The V and J ends lost 0 bases and 0 bases respectively, with 9 bases between them. Per germline, CDR1 SGHRS and CDR2 YFSETQ. CDR3 amino acids: CASSLVSGANYGYTF. The CDR3 nucleotides read TGCGCCAGCAGCTTGGTATCGGGAGCTAACTATGGCTACACCTTC.

The chain carries TRBV5-8 and TRBJ1-1; TRBD1 might be the D (5 bases). The CDR3 runs 13 residues. In germline, CDR1 is SGHTS, CDR2 YDEGEE. Trimming removed 4 bases at V and 11 bases at J, with 18 bases between. The CDR3 nucleotides read TGTGCCAGCAGCCTACGAGGTACGGGGGAGGCTTTCTTT. It specifies CASSLRGTGEAFF.

The chain is built from TRBV5-5 and TRBJ2-7; possibly TRBD1 for D (6 bases). V was pared by 0 bases and J by 2 bases, with 9 bases between. The germline CDR1 and CDR2 sequences are SGHKS and YYEKEE (reference sequence). This CDR3 has 14 amino acids. The CDR3 DNA sequence: TGTGCCAGCAGCTTGGCCTGGGGGCCCTACGAGCAGTACTTC. Amino acid sequence: CASSLAWGPYEQYF.